Below are 3 T cell receptor beta chains sequenced from a single sample in a study of tumor and adjacent non-tumor tissue in lung cancer. The template was RNA from unsorted bulk tissue. A modified ARM-PCR protocol with three rounds of nested PCR amplified TCRbeta. TCRdb analysed the multiplex PCR reads with MiXCR anew, one entry per CDR3 protein. The sample shows 100,000 to 150,000 distinct CDR3 sequences, roughly 64% of them seen only once. The sequenced sample consisted of lung tumor tissue. The receptors shown here come from a man aged 25-45 years with non-small cell lung cancer.

A note on this clonotype: The final CDR3 position lacks the conserved phenylalanine or tryptophan, pointing to a likely read error. V and J are TRBV6-5 and TRBJ2-1; 8 bases align to TRBD2. Germline V gene data show CDR1 as MNHEY and CDR2 as SVGAGI. The CDR3 has 16 residues. CDR3 nucleotides: TGTGCCAGCAGGAACCGGCGATTCGGGGGGGTCAATGATCAGTTCTTA. It specifies CASRNRRFGGVNDQFL.

About this clonotype itself: A much larger clone differs from this one at a single base, so this may be a read error. The chain employs TRBV5-1 and TRBJ2-3, with TRBD1 matching 8 bases. CDR3 length: 14 amino acids. Germline V CDR1 and CDR2: SGHRS, YFSETQ. This CDR3 is CASNLDGQGMKQYF. In DNA form, the CDR3 reads TGCGCCAGCAACTTGGATGGACAGGGAATGAAGCAGTATTTT.

V usage is TRBV11-1 and J usage is TRBJ2-7; D is tentatively TRBD1 or TRBD2 (5 bases each). Per germline, CDR1 SGHAT and CDR2 FQDESV (reference sequence). The CDR3 length is 14 residues. The V and J ends lost 4 bases and 0 bases respectively, with 10 bases between them. CDR3 in DNA: TGTGCCAGCAGCTGTGGGGGACCCTCCTACGAGCAGTACGTC. As protein: CASSCGGPSYEQYV.